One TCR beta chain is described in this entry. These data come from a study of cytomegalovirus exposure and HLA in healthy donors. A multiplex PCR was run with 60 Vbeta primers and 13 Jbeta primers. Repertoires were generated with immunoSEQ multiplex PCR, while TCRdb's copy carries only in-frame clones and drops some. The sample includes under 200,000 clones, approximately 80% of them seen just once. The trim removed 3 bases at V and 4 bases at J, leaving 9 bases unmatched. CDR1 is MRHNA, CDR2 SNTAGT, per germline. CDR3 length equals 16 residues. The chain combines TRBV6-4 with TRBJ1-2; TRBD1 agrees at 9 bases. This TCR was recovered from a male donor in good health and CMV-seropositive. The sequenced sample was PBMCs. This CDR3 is CASSEDRGSISYGYTF. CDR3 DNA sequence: TGTGCCAGCAGTGAGGACAGGGGATCTATCAGCTATGGCTACACCTTC.